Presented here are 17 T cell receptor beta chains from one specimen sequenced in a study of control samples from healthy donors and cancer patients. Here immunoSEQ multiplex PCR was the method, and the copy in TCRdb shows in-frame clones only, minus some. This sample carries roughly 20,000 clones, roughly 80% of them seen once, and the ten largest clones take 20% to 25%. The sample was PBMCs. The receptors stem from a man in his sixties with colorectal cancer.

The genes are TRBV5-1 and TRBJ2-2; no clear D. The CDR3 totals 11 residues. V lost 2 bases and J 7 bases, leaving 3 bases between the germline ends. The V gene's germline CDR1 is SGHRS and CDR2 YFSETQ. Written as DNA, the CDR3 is TGCGCCAGCAGCTTTGACGGGGAGCTGTTTTTT. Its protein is CASSFDGELFF.

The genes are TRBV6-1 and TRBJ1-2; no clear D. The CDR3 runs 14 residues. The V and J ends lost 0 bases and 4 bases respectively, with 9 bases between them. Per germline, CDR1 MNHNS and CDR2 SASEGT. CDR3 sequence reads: CASSEATTSYGYTF. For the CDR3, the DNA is TGTGCCAGCAGTGAAGCAACCACGTCCTATGGCTACACCTTC.

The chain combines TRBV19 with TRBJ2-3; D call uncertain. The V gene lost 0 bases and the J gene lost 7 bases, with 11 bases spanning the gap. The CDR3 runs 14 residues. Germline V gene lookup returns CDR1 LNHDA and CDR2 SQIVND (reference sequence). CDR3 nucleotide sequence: TGTGCCAGTAGTATAGATCAGTGGGCCTATACGCAGTATTTT. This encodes CASSIDQWAYTQYF.

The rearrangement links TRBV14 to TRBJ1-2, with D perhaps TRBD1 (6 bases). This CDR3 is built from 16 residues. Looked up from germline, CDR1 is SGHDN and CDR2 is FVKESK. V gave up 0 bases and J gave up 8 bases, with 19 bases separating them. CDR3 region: CASSQDYQWGAQGYTF. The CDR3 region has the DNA TGTGCCAGCAGCCAAGATTACCAGTGGGGGGCGCAAGGCTACACCTTC.

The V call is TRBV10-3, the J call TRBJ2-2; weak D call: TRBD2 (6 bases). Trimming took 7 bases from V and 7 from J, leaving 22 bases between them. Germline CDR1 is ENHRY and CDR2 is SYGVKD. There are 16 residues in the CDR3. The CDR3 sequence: CAITTRQEGSGGELFF. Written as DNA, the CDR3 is TGTGCCATCACCACCCGCCAGGAGGGGTCGGGCGGGGAGCTGTTTTTT.

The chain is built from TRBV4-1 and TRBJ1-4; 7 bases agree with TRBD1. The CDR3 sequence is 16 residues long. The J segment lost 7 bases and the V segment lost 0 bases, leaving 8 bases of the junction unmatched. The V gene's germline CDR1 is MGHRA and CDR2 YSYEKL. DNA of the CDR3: TGCGCCAGCAGCCAAGATGGAAGGGGGCTGGGTGAAAAACTGTTTTTT. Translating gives CASSQDGRGLGEKLFF.

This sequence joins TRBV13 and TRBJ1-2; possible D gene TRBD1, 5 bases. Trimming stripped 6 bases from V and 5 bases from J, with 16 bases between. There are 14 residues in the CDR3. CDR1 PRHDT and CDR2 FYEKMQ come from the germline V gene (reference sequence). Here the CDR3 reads CASRPFGTVYGYTF. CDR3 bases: TGTGCCAGCAGGCCATTCGGGACGGTGTATGGCTACACCTTC.

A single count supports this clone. CDR3 DNA sequence: TGTGCCAGCAGCCTCTGGGCTAGCAGCACAGATACGCAGTATTTT. This codes for CASSLWASSTDTQYF. The chain links TRBV11-2 to TRBJ2-3; a possible D gene is TRBD2 (5 bases). Germline CDR1 reads SGHAT; CDR2 reads FQNNGV. Trimming took off 5 bases at V and 0 bases at J, with 12 bases between the two ends. This CDR3 region has 15 residues.

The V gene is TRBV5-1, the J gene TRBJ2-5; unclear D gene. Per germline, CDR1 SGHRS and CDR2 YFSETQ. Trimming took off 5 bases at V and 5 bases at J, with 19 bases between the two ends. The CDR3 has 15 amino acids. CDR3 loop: CASSSGRNPRETQYF. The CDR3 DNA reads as TGCGCCAGCAGTTCTGGACGAAACCCTCGGGAGACCCAGTACTTC.

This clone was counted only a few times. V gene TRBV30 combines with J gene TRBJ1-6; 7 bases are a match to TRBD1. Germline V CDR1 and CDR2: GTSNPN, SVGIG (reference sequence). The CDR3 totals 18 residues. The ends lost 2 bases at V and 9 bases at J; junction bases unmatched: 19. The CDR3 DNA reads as TGTGCCTGGAGTTTCCCCGGGACAGACTTCGGGATGGGTTCACCCCTCCACTTT. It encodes CAWSFPGTDFGMGSPLHF.

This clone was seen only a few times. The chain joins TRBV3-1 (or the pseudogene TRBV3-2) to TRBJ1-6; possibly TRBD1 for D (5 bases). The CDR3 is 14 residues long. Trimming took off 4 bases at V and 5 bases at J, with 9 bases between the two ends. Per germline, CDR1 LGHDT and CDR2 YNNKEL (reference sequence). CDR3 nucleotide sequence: TGTGCCAGCAGCCCTCAGGGAAATAATTCACCCCTCCACTTT. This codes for CASSPQGNNSPLHF.

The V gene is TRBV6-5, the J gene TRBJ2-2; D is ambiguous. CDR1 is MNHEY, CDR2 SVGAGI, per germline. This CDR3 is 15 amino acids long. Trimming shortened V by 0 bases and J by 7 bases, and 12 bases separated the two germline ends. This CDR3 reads CASSYSLGKYGELFF. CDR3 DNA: TGTGCCAGCAGTTACTCATTGGGAAAGTACGGGGAGCTGTTTTTT.

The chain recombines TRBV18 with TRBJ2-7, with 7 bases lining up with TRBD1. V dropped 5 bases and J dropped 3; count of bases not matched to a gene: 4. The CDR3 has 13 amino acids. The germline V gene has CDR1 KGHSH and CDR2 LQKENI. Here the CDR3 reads CASSEGADYEQYF. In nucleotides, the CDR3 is TGTGCCAGCTCAGAGGGGGCTGACTACGAGCAGTACTTC. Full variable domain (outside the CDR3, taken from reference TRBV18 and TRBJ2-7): NAGVMQNPRHLVRRRGQEARLRCSPMKGHSHVYWYRQLPEEGLKFMVYLQKENIIDESGMPKERFSAEFPKEGPSILRIQQVVRGDSAAYFCASSEGADYEQYFGPGTRLTVT.

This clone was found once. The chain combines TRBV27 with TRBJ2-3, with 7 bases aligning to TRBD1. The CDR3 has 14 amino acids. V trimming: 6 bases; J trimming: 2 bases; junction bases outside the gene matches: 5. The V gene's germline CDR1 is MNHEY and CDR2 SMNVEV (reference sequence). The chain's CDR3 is CASSQDRVTDTQYF. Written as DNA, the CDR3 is TGTGCCAGCAGCCAAGACAGGGTCACAGATACGCAGTATTTT.

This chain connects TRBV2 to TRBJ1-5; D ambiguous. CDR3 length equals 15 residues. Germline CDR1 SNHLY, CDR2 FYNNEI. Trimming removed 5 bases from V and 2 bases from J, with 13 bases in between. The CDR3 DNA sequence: TGTGCCAGCAGTCCTGGATGGGGTGGCAATCAGCCCCAGCATTTT. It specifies CASSPGWGGNQPQHF.

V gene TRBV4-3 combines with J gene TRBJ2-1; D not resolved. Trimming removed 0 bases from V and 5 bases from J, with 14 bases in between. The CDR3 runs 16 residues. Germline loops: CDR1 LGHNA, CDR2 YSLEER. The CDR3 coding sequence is TGCGCCAGCAGCCAAGACATAGACCGATCACACAATGAGCAGTTCTTC. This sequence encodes CASSQDIDRSHNEQFF.

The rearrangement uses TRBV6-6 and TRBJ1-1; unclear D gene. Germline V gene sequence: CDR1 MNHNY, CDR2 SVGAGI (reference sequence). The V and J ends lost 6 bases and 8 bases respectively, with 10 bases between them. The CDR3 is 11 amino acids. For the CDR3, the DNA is TGTGCCAGCAGCGTGACCGCGGAAGCTTTCTTT. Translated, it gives CASSVTAEAFF.